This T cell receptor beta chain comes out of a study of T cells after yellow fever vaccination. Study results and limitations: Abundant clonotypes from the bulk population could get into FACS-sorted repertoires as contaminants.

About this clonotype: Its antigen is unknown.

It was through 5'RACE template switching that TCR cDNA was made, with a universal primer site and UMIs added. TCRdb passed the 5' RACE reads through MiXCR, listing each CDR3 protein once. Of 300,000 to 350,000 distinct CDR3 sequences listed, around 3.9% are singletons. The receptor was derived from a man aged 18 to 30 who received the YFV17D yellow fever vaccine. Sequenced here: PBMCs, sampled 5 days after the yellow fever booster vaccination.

The CDR3 nucleotides are TGTGCCAGCAGCCAGGCCCTTACTTTCGGCACTGAAGCTTTCTTT. This sequence encodes CASSQALTFGTEAFF. The chain is built from TRBV7-9 and TRBJ1-1; no reliable D call. This CDR3 spans 15 amino acids. The V gene's germline CDR1 is SEHNR and CDR2 FQNEAQ (reference sequence). The V gene lost 5 bases and the J gene lost 4 bases, with 17 bases spanning the gap.